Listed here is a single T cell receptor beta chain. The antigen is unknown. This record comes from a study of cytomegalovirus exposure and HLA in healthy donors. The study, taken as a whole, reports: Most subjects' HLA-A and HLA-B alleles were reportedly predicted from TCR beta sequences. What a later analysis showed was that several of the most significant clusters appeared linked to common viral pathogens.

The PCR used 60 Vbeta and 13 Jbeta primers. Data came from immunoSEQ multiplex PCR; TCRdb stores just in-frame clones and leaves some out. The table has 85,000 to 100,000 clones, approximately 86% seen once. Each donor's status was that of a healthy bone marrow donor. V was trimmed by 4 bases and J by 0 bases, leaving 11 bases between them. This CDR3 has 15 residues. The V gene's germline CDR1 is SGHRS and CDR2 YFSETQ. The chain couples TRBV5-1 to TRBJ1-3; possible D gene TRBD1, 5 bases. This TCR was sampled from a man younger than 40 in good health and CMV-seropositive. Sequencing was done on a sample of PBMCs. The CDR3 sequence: CASSPGGASGNTIYF. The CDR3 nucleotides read TGCGCCAGCAGCCCCGGCGGGGCCTCTGGAAACACCATATATTTT.